The TCR beta chain under discussion was sequenced for a study of cytomegalovirus exposure and HLA in healthy donors. In the PCR, 60 Vbeta and 13 Jbeta primers were used. The table came from immunoSEQ multiplex PCR; TCRdb's copy has only in-frame clones and leaves some out. This table has around 200,000 clones, roughly 80% appearing once. Study-wide results and limits: Further analysis was carried out later, and it showed several of the most significant clusters appearing linked to common viral pathogens.

About this clone itself: The antigen is undetermined.

This sequence originates from a man aged 40-49 years in good health and CMV-seropositive. What was sequenced was PBMCs.

CDR3 loop: CASSLTSGRGYF. In nucleotides, the CDR3 is TGTGCCAGCAGCTTGACTAGCGGGAGGGGGTACTTC. The chain has TRBV7-9 and TRBJ2-4; 14 nucleotides match TRBD2. The V gene's germline CDR1 is SEHNR and CDR2 FQNEAQ (reference sequence). Trimming took 3 bases from V and 15 from J; bases not matched to a gene: 1. The CDR3 length is 12 residues.